The rows below give T cell receptor beta chains drawn from one sample of a study of regulatory T cells in long-lasting Graves disease. TCRdb re-called the multiplex PCR reads through MiXCR, storing one row per CDR3 protein. This table has more than 450,000 distinct CDR3 sequences, around 12% appearing once. These data were likewise used in another study, on T cells in Graves' hyperthyroidism and ophthalmopathy.

Sample: peripheral blood mononuclear cells (PBMCs), taken at new diagnosis, from a patient treated with antithyroid drugs. The receptors shown here come from a woman between 25 and 40 years old with Graves disease. Each CDR3 is given with its conserved first and last residue. Each record gives: clone size, J gene, V gene, D gene, CDR3 protein, CDR3 DNA. The D gene is left open where the match is weak. Expanded clones are given a class, and other clones once, few, many or no size at all.

size: many
J: TRBJ2-7
V: TRBV10-3
D: NA
CDR3: CAIKGVLPSYEQYF
DNA: TGTGCCATCAAGGGGGTGCTCCCCTCCTACGAGCAGTACTTC

size: many
J: TRBJ2-7
V: TRBV5-6
D: NA
CDR3: CASSRDTGYEQYF
DNA: TGTGCCAGCAGCCGGGACACTGGCTACGAGCAGTACTTC

size: many
J: TRBJ1-5
V: TRBV3-1
D: NA
CDR3: CASSHSSNQPQHF
DNA: TGTGCCAGCAGCCATAGTAGCAATCAGCCCCAGCATTTT

size: many
J: TRBJ2-7
V: TRBV18
D: NA
CDR3: CASSPLPGAAYF
DNA: TGTGCCAGCTCCCCCCTCCCGGGGGCAGCGTACTTC

size: many
J: TRBJ2-7
V: TRBV28
D: NA
CDR3: CASSFFSGRSSYEQYF
DNA: TGTGCCAGCAGTTTCTTTTCGGGGCGTAGCTCCTACGAGCAGTACTTC

size: many
J: TRBJ2-3
V: TRBV20-1
D: NA
CDR3: CSARDARLSDTQYF
DNA: TGCAGTGCTAGAGATGCTCGATTATCAGATACGCAGTATTTT

size: few
J: TRBJ1-6
V: TRBV4-1
D: NA
CDR3: CASSQAWGGNSPLHF
DNA: TGCGCCAGCAGCCAGGCCTGGGGGGGCAATTCACCCCTCCACTTT

size: many
J: TRBJ2-5
V: TRBV3-1
D: TRBD1
CDR3: CASSPQTGWETQYF
DNA: TGTGCCAGCAGCCCCCAGACAGGGTGGGAGACCCAGTACTTC

size: many
J: TRBJ1-1
V: TRBV14
D: TRBD1
CDR3: CASSSRTGGNTEAFF
DNA: TGTGCCAGCAGTTCCCGGACAGGAGGGAACACTGAAGCTTTCTTT

size: many
J: TRBJ2-1
V: TRBV7-9
D: NA
CDR3: CASSLTRGIEQFF
DNA: TGTGCCAGCAGCTTAACCAGGGGAATTGAGCAGTTCTTC

size: many
J: TRBJ2-3
V: TRBV7-3
D: TRBD2
CDR3: CASSLLGLLAGEADTQYF
DNA: TGTGCCAGCAGCTTATTAGGCCTTCTCGCGGGAGAAGCAGATACGCAGTATTTT

size: NA
J: TRBJ1-1
V: TRBV4-1
D: NA
CDR3: CASSPSVLTEAFF
DNA: TGCGCCAGCAGCCCTTCGGTTCTAACTGAAGCTTTCTTT